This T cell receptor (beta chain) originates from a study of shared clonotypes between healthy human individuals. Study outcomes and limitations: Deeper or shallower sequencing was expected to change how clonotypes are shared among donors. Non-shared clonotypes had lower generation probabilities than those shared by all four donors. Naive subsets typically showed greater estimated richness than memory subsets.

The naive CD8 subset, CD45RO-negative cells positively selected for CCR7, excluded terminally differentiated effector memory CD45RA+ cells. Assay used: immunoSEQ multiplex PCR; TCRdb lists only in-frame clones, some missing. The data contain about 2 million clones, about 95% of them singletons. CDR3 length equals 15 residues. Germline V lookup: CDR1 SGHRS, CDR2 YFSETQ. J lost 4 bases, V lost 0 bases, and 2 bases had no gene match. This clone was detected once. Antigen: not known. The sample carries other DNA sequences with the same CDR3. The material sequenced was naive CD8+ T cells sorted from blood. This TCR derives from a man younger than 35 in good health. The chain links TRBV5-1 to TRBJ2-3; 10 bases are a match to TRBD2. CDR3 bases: TGCGCCAGCAGCTTGGCCAGCGGGGGGGCAGATACGCAGTATTTT. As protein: CASSLASGGADTQYF.